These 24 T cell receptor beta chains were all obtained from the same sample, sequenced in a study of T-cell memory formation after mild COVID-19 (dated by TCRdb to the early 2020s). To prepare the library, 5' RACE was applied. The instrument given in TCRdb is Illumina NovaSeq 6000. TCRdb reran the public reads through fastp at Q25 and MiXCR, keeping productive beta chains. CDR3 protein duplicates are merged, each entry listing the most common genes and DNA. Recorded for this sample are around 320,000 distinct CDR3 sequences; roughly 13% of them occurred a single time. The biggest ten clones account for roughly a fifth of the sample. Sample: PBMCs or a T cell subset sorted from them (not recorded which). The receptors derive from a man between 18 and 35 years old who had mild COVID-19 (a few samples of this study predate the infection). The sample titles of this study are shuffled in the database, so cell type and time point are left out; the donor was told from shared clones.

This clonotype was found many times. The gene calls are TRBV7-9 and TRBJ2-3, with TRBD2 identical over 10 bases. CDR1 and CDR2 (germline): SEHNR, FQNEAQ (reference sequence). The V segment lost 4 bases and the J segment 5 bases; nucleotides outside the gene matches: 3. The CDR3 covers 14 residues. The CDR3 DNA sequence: TGTGCCAGCAGCTCAGTAGCGGGGGGAGATACGCAGTATTTT. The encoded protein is CASSSVAGGDTQYF.

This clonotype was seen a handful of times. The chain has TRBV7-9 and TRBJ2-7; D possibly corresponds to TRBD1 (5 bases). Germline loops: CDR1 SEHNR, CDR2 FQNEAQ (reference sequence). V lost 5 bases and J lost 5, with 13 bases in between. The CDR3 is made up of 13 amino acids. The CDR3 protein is CASSVARANEQYF. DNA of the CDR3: TGTGCCAGCAGCGTGGCCAGGGCGAACGAGCAGTACTTC.

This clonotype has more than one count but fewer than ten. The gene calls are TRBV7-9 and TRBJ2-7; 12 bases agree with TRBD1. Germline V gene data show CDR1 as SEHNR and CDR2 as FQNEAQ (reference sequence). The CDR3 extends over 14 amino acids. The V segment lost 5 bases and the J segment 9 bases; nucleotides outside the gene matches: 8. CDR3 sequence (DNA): TGTGCCAGCAGCCGGGGACAGGGGGCGGATTGGCAGTACTTC. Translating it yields CASSRGQGADWQYF.

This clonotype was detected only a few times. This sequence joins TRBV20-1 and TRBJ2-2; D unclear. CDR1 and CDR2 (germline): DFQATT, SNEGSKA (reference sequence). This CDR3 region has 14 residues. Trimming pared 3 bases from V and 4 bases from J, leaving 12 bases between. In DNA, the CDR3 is TGCAGTGCTAGGGTCCCCGGGTCCACCGGGGAGCTGTTTTTT. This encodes CSARVPGSTGELFF.

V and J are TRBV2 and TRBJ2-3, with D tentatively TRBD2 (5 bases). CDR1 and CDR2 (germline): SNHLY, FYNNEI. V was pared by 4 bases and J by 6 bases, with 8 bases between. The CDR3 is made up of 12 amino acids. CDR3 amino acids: CASSGGPDTQYF. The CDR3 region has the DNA TGTGCCAGCAGTGGAGGGCCGGATACGCAGTATTTT. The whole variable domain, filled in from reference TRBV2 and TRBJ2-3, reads EPEVTQTPSHQVTQMGQEVILRCVPISNHLYFYWYRQILGQKVEFLVSFYNNEISEKSEIFDDQFSVERPDGSNFTLKIRSTKLEDSAMYFCASSGGPDTQYFGPGTRLTVL.

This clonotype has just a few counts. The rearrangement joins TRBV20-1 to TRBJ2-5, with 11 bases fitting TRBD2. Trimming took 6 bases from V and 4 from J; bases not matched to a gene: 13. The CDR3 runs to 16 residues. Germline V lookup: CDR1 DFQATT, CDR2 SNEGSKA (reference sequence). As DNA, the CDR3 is TGCAGTGCCAGGGGGGGGACTAGCGGTACTAGAGAGACCCAGTACTTC. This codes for CSARGGTSGTRETQYF.

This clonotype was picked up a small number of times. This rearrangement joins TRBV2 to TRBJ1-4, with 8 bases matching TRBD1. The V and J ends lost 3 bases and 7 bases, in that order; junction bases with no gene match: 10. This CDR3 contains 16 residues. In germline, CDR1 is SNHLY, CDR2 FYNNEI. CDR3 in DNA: TGTGCCAGCAGTGATGGTCTCGGACAGGGCAGTGAAAAACTGTTTTTT. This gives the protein CASSDGLGQGSEKLFF.

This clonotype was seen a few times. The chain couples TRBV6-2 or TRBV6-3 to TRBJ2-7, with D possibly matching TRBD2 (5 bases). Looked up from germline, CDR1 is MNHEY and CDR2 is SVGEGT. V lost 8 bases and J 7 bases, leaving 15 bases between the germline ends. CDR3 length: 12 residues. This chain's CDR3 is CASADPAGEQYV. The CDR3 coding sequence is TGTGCCAGCGCTGACCCGGCGGGTGAGCAGTACGTC.

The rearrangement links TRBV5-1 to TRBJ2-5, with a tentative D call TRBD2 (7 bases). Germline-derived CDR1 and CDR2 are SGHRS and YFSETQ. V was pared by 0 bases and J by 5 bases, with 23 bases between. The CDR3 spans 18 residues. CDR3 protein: CASSLAEAGAMPGETQYF. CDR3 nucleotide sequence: TGCGCCAGCAGCTTGGCCGAGGCGGGGGCGATGCCGGGGGAGACCCAGTACTTC. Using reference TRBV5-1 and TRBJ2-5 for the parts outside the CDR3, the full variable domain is KAGVTQTPRYLIKTRGQQVTLSCSPISGHRSVSWYQQTPGQGLQFLFEYFSETQRNKGNFPGRFSGRQFSNSRSEMNVSTLELGDSALYLCASSLAEAGAMPGETQYFGPGTRLLVL.

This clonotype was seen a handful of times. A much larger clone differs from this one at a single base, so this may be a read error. CDR3 DNA sequence: TGTGCCAGCAGCTTAGGGCACTCCACCGGGGAGCTGTTTTTT. Amino acids: CASSLGHSTGELFF. This sequence joins TRBV7-2 and TRBJ2-2; no clear D. There are 14 residues in the CDR3. The ends were cut back, 1 base at V and 4 bases at J, with 7 bases in the middle. In germline, CDR1 is SGHTA, CDR2 FQGNSA.

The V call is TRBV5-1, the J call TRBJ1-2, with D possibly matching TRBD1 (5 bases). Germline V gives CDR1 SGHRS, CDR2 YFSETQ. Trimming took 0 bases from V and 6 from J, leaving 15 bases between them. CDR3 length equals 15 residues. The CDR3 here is CASSLVYQGRDGYTF. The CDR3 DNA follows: TGCGCCAGCAGCTTGGTATATCAGGGTAGAGATGGCTACACCTTC.

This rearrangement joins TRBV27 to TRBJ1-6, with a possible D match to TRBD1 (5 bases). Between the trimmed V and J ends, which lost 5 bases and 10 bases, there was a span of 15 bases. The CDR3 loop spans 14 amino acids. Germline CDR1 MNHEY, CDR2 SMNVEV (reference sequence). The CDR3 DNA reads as TGTGCCAGCAGTCTCAGGGACGGCTGGTCACCCCTCCACTTT. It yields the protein CASSLRDGWSPLHF.

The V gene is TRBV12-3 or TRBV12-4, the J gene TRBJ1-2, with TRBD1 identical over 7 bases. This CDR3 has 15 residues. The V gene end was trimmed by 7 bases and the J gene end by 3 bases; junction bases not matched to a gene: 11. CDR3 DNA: TGTGCCAGCACCTCAGGCACAGGGGTGGACTATGGCTACACCTTC. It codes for CASTSGTGVDYGYTF.

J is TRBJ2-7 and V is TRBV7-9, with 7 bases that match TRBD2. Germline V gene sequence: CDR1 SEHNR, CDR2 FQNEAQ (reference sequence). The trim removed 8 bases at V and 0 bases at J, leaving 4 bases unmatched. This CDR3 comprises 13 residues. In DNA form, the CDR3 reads TGTGCCAGCGGGGGGGGGAGCTCCTACGAGCAGTACGTC. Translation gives CASGGGSSYEQYV.

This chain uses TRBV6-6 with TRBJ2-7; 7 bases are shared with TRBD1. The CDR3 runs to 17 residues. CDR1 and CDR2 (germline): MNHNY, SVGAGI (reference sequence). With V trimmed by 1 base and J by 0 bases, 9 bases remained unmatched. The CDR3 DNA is TGTGCCAGCAGTTACTACCCCCCTGGACAGGTCTCCTACGAGCAGTACGTC. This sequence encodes CASSYYPPGQVSYEQYV.

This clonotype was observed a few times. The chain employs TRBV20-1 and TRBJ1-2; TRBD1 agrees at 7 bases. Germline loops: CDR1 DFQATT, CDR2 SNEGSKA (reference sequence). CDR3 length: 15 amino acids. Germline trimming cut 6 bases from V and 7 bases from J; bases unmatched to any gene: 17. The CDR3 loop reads CSANLALQGIGGYTF. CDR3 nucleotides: TGCAGTGCCAATCTGGCCTTACAGGGGATCGGTGGCTACACCTTC.

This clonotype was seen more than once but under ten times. CDR3 sequence (DNA): TGTGCCAGCAGTTCATTAACCGTCGGGGGCTACACCTTC. It yields the protein CASSSLTVGGYTF. This sequence joins TRBV28 and TRBJ1-2; D call uncertain. The germline V gene encodes CDR1 MDHEN and CDR2 SYDVKM. Trimming removed 4 bases from V and 8 bases from J, with 14 bases in between. This CDR3 is 13 amino acids long.

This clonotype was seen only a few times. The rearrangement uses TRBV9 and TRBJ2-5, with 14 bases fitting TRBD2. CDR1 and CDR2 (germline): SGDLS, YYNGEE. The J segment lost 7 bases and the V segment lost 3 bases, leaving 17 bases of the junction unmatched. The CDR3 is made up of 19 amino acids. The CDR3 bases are TGTGCCAGCAGCGCGAGGGGACTAGCGGGGGACACCCGGGGTGGGACCCAGTACTTC. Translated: CASSARGLAGDTRGGTQYF. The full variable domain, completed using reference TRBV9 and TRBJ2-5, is DSGVTQTPKHLITATGQRVTLRCSPRSGDLSVYWYQQSLDQGLQFLIQYYNGEERAKGNILERFSAQQFPDLHSELNLSSLELGDSALYFCASSARGLAGDTRGGTQYFGPGTRLLVL.

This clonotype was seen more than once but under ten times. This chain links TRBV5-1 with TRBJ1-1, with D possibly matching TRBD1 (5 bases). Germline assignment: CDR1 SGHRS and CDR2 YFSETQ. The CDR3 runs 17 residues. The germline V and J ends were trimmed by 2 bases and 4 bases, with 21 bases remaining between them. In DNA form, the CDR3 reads TGCGCCAGCAGCTTATACATGCCGGGGGTAATAGGCACTGAAGCTTTCTTT. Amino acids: CASSLYMPGVIGTEAFF.

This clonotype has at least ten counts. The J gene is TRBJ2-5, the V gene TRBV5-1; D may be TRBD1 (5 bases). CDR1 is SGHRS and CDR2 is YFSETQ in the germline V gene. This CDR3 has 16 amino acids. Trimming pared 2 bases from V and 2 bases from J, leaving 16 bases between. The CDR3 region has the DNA TGCGCCAGCAGCTTTTCCGAGCTGGGGCCTCAAGAGACCCAGTACTTC. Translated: CASSFSELGPQETQYF.

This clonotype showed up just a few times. CDR3 DNA: TGTGCCAGCAGTGCGACGGTGGGCACTGAAGCTTTCTTT. It translates to CASSATVGTEAFF. The chain combines TRBV12-3 or TRBV12-4 with TRBJ1-1, with unresolved D. Trimming left V 5 bases short and J 4 bases short, with 11 bases between. The CDR3 length is 13 residues.

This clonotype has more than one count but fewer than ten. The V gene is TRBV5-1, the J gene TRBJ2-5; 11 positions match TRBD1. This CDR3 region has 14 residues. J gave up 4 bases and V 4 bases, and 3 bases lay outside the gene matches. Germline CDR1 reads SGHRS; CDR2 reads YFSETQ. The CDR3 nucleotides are TGCGCCAGCAGCGCCGGGACAGGGGGAGAGACCCAGTACTTC. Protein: CASSAGTGGETQYF.

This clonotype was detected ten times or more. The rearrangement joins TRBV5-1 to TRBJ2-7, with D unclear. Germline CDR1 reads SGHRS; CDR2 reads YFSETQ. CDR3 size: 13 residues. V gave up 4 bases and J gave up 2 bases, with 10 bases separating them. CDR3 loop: CASSQATAYEQYF. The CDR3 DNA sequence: TGCGCCAGCAGCCAAGCAACAGCCTACGAGCAGTACTTC.

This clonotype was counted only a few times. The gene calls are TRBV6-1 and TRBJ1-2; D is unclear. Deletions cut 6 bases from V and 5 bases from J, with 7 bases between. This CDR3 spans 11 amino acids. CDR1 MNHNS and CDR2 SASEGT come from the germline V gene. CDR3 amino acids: CASSGRYGYTF. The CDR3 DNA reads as TGTGCCAGCAGCGGTCGGTATGGCTACACCTTC.